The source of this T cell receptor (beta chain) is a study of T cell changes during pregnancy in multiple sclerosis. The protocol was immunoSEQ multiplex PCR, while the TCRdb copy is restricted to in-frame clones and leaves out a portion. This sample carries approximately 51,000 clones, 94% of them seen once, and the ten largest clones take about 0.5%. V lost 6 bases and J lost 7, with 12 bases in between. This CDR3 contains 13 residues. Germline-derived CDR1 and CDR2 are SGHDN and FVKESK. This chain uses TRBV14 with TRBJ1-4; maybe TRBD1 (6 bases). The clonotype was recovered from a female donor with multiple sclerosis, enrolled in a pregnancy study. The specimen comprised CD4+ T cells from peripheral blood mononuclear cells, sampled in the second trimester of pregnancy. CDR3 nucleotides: TGTGCCAGCAGGCGGGGGGCTGGTGAAAAACTGTTTTTT. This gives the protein CASRRGAGEKLFF.